A selection of T cell receptor beta chains follows, all from one sample in a study of shared clonotypes between healthy human individuals. Sequencing used immunoSEQ multiplex PCR; TCRdb keeps in-frame clones, though not all of them. The table records approximately 840,000 clones, roughly 96% of them present only once. Sample: naive CD8+ T cells sorted from blood. Every receptor here comes from a man younger than 45 in good health. Both conserved end residues are part of each CDR3. The D gene is left open where the match is weak. Clone size is given for some rows only: seen once, a few or many times, or a class if the clone is expanded.

d_gene,j_gene,v_gene,abundance,CDR3nt,CDR3aa
NA,TRBJ1-1,TRBV27,NA,TGTGCCAGCATTGACTGGTCCCAAGAAGCTTTCTTT,CASIDWSQEAFF
TRBD1,TRBJ2-2,TRBV7-9,NA,TGTGCCAGCAGCAAGACAAGGGACAGGGGGCCTGGACCCGGGGAGCTGTTTTTT,CASSKTRDRGPGPGELFF
TRBD1,TRBJ2-3,TRBV18,NA,TGTGCCAGCTCACCGCCGACACAGGGGTGGGATACGCAGTATTTT,CASSPPTQGWDTQYF
NA,TRBJ1-2,TRBV29-1,NA,TGCAGCGTTGAGACAGATCTAAACTATGGCTACACCTTC,CSVETDLNYGYTF
TRBD2,TRBJ2-2,TRBV9,once,TGTGCCAGCAGCTCCTGGGGGACTAGCGGCACCGGGGAGCTGTTTTTT,CASSSWGTSGTGELFF
NA,TRBJ2-3,TRBV5-1,NA,TGCGCCAGCAGCGAGGTAGCGAGGGGCACAGATACGCAGTATTTT,CASSEVARGTDTQYF
NA,TRBJ2-7,TRBV14,NA,TGTGCCAGCAGCCTCTCGATGGACTACGAGCAGTACTTC,CASSLSMDYEQYF
NA,TRBJ1-1,TRBV5-4,NA,TGTGCCAGCAGCCCAAATCCCTCTACGGAGGAAGCTTTCTTT,CASSPNPSTEEAFF
NA,TRBJ1-5,TRBV7-9,NA,TGTGCCAGCGGAGACAGTCGAAGCAATCAGCCCCAGCATTTT,CASGDSRSNQPQHF
NA,TRBJ2-3,TRBV7-2,NA,TGTGCCAGCAGCGTAACCCGGGACGGACTTATGGTAGCCACAGATACGCAGTATTTT,CASSVTRDGLMVATDTQYF
NA,TRBJ1-1,TRBV7-9,NA,TGTGCCAGCAGCCCCGACAATACGAACACTGAAGCTTTCTTT,CASSPDNTNTEAFF
NA,TRBJ2-1,TRBV5-6,NA,TGTGCCAGCAGCTTGGCCGGGTCGAACTCCTACAATGAGCAGTTCTTC,CASSLAGSNSYNEQFF
NA,TRBJ2-7,TRBV29-1,NA,TGCAGCGTTGAGCGAGGTCTTCAGGGAGAACCCTACGAGCAGTACTTC,CSVERGLQGEPYEQYF
TRBD1,TRBJ2-3,TRBV5-6,NA,TGTGCCAGCAGCACAGGGGGAACAGATACGCAGTATTTT,CASSTGGTDTQYF
TRBD1,TRBJ1-2,TRBV7-9,NA,TGTGCCAGCAGTTACAGGGGGCTGGATGGCTACACCTTC,CASSYRGLDGYTF
TRBD1,TRBJ2-7,TRBV5-1,NA,TGCGCCAGCAGCTTGGAGTTCGGGACAGCAACCTACGAGCAGTACTTC,CASSLEFGTATYEQYF
NA,TRBJ2-7,TRBV4-1,NA,TGCGCCAGCAGCCAAGGTATCTCGGGTGGGTACGAGCAGTACTTC,CASSQGISGGYEQYF
NA,TRBJ1-2,TRBV28,NA,TGTGCCAGCAGTTTAACCCGGGACTTACCCTATGGCTACACCTTC,CASSLTRDLPYGYTF
NA,TRBJ2-7,TRBV6-6,NA,TGTGCCAGCACGGGACTGACCTACGAGCAGTACTTC,CASTGLTYEQYF
NA,TRBJ1-4,TRBV7-8,NA,TGTGCCAGCAGCTTAAGGAGGGATGAAAAACTGTTTTTT,CASSLRRDEKLFF
NA,TRBJ2-7,TRBV29-1,NA,TGCAGCGTGGGCCCCGGTAGCAGGGACGACAACGAGCAGTACTTC,CSVGPGSRDDNEQYF
NA,TRBJ2-7,TRBV25-1,NA,TGTGCCAGCGCCACCGGGACGGCTGCCTACGAGCAGTACTTC,CASATGTAAYEQYF
TRBD2,TRBJ2-7,TRBV11-2,NA,TGTGCCAGCAGCCTCGGGACTAGTAACGAGCAGTACTTC,CASSLGTSNEQYF
TRBD2,TRBJ2-1,TRBV5-1,NA,TGCGCCAGCACCACCGGGACTAGCGGGGACAATGAGCAGTTCTTC,CASTTGTSGDNEQFF
NA,TRBJ2-1,TRBV12-5,NA,TGTGCTAGTGGACCGACCGGGACTCCTACCTACAATGAGCAGTTCTTC,CASGPTGTPTYNEQFF
NA,TRBJ1-5,TRBV6-6,NA,TGTGCCAGCAGTTACCGGGGTAATCAGCCCCAGCATTTT,CASSYRGNQPQHF
NA,TRBJ2-5,TRBV30,many,TGTGCCTGGAGTGCTACTAGTACCGGAGAGACCCAGTACTTC,CAWSATSTGETQYF
TRBD1,TRBJ1-2,TRBV30,once,TGTGCCTGGAGTGTACTTGGGACAGGTGTATCAGGCTACACCTTC,CAWSVLGTGVSGYTF
NA,TRBJ1-2,TRBV27,NA,TGTGCCAGCAGTTGGACCGACGGCCACTATGGCTACACCTTC,CASSWTDGHYGYTF
NA,TRBJ2-7,TRBV11-2,NA,TGTGCCAGCAGCTTAGATGGCGGCGCTAGCTCCTACGAGCAGTACTTC,CASSLDGGASSYEQYF
TRBD2,TRBJ2-7,TRBV27,NA,TGTGCCAGCAGCCCGGGACTAGATTACGAGCAGTACTTC,CASSPGLDYEQYF
NA,TRBJ2-7,TRBV7-9,NA,TGTGCCAGCAGCAGCACAGGGTCCTACGAGCAGTACTTC,CASSSTGSYEQYF
TRBD1,TRBJ2-1,TRBV10-1,NA,TGCGCCAGCAGTGATGGGACAGGGTATACAAATGAGCAGTTCTTC,CASSDGTGYTNEQFF
NA,TRBJ2-3,TRBV10-3,once,TGTGCCATCAGTGAGCGGGGGAGGACCGGGTCAGATACGCAGTATTTT,CAISERGRTGSDTQYF
NA,TRBJ2-1,TRBV7-9,NA,TGTGCCAGCAGCTTAGCCAAAATGATTCGCGGCAATGAGCAGTTCTTC,CASSLAKMIRGNEQFF
NA,TRBJ2-7,TRBV2,NA,TGTGCCAGCAGTGTGGGTAACGAGCAGTACTTC,CASSVGNEQYF
TRBD1,TRBJ2-7,TRBV6-1,NA,TGTGCCAGCAGTGAAGGTGGACAGGGCTACGAGCAGTACTTC,CASSEGGQGYEQYF
NA,TRBJ1-1,TRBV5-1,NA,TGCGCCAGCAGCTTCTCTAGGGGGTTCACTGAAGCTTTCTTT,CASSFSRGFTEAFF
NA,TRBJ1-5,TRBV6-6,NA,TGTGCCAGCAGTCCTACCAGACAGGCCCGGAATCAGCCCCAGCATTTT,CASSPTRQARNQPQHF
TRBD1,TRBJ2-7,TRBV29-1,NA,TGCAGCGTTAGGACAGGGCAGGGTGACGAGCAGTACTTC,CSVRTGQGDEQYF
TRBD2,TRBJ2-7,TRBV6-5,once,TGTGCCAGCAGTTACTCGAGTAGCGGGACCTACGAGCAGTACTTC,CASSYSSSGTYEQYF
NA,TRBJ2-3,TRBV1,NA,TGCACCAGCAGCCAACGTGGGACTAGCGGGAGCCCGAGCACAGATACGCAGTATTTT,CTSSQRGTSGSPSTDTQYF
NA,TRBJ2-7,TRBV7-2,NA,TGTGCCAGCAGCTTATCTTTATACGAGCAGTACTTC,CASSLSLYEQYF
TRBD1,TRBJ2-3,TRBV7-9,NA,TGTGCCAGCAGAGACAGGGATACAGATACGCAGTATTTT,CASRDRDTDTQYF
NA,TRBJ2-2,TRBV27,NA,TGTGCCAGCAGCCAGAAGTACGGGGAGCTGTTTTTT,CASSQKYGELFF
NA,TRBJ2-6,TRBV11-2,NA,TGTGCCAGCACTGGGAGTTATGGGGCCAACGTCCTGACTTTC,CASTGSYGANVLTF
TRBD1,TRBJ1-1,TRBV9,NA,TGTGCCAGCAGCGTAGGCGGCAGGGGGGGAACTGAAGCTTTCTTT,CASSVGGRGGTEAFF
NA,TRBJ2-4,TRBV28,NA,TGTGCCAGCAGTTTACTAGACGATCAGTACTTC,CASSLLDDQYF
NA,TRBJ1-1,TRBV4-1,NA,TGCGCCAGCAGCCAAGGACAGTCGGTTATGAACACTGAAGCTTTCTTT,CASSQGQSVMNTEAFF
NA,TRBJ2-7,TRBV29-1,NA,TGCAGCGCGATGGAGACGGTATCCTACGAGCAGTACTTC,CSAMETVSYEQYF
NA,TRBJ2-2,TRBV25-1,NA,TGTGCCAGCAGTGACCCCGACAGGCCGAACACCGGGGAGCTGTTTTTT,CASSDPDRPNTGELFF